The rows below give T cell receptor beta chains drawn from one sample of a study of Graves' ophthalmopathy and Graves' hyperthyroidism. TCRdb independently ran MiXCR on the multiplex PCR reads; one entry per CDR3 protein. The data hold almost 750,000 distinct CDR3 sequences, with 40% observed a single time. The sequencing sample was made of peripheral blood. These receptors all stem from an adult man with Graves' ophthalmopathy. Both conserved end residues are part of each CDR3. The D gene is left open where the match is weak. Where a row states a size, it is once, few, many or the class of an expanded clone; other rows omit it.

J	V	D	size	DNA	CDR3
TRBJ2-6	TRBV7-8	NA	few	TGTGCCAGCAGCCAAGATACCGGGGCTGGGGCCAACGTCCTGACTTTC	CASSQDTGAGANVLTF
TRBJ2-5	TRBV6-2/TRBV6-3	NA	few	TGTGCCAGCAGTTCGAAGAGCGGAGAACAAGAGACCCAGTACTTC	CASSSKSGEQETQYF
TRBJ1-5	TRBV10-3	TRBD1	many	TGTGCCAGCAAACAGGGGTATTTTAGCAATCAGCCCCAGCATTTT	CASKQGYFSNQPQHF
TRBJ2-5	TRBV4-3	NA	NA	TGCGCCAGCAGCCTAAATCGACAGGTTCTAAGAGAGACCCAGTACTTC	CASSLNRQVLRETQYF
TRBJ1-1	TRBV7-4	TRBD1	NA	TGTGCCAGCAGCAATCGACAGGGCGAAGCTTTCTTT	CASSNRQGEAFF
TRBJ2-2	TRBV6-9	TRBD2	NA	TGTGCCAGCAGTTATATTAGCGGGGGGACGTACACCGGGGAGCTGTTTTTT	CASSYISGGTYTGELFF
TRBJ1-6	TRBV10-3	NA	NA	TGTGCCATGCGGACAGTCCATTCACCCCTCCACTTT	CAMRTVHSPLHF
TRBJ1-2	TRBV20-1	NA	NA	TGCAGTGCTAATCCAGGCCCTAACTATGGCTACACCTTC	CSANPGPNYGYTF
TRBJ1-2	TRBV25-1	NA	NA	TGTGCCAGCAGTGATCCCCGCACAGGGAATGACGGCTACACCTTC	CASSDPRTGNDGYTF
TRBJ2-7	TRBV29-1	TRBD1	many	TGCAGCGTTGGAAGGACAGGGGGATACGAGCAGTACTTC	CSVGRTGGYEQYF
TRBJ1-2	TRBV2	NA	NA	TGTGCCAGCAGTGAGGAGGGAGCTGACTATGGCTACACCTTC	CASSEEGADYGYTF
TRBJ1-2	TRBV7-2	TRBD1	NA	TGTGCCAGCAGCCCCGGGACAGGGTACAACTATGGCTACACCTTC	CASSPGTGYNYGYTF
TRBJ2-7	TRBV10-3	TRBD2	NA	TGTGCCAGCAGTTTGACTAGCGGGAGGATCGGAGACTCCTACGAGCAGTACTTC	CASSLTSGRIGDSYEQYF
TRBJ1-1	TRBV5-1	TRBD1	NA	TGCGCCAGCAGCGGGACAGGGGCCAGGACTGAAGCTTTCTTT	CASSGTGARTEAFF
TRBJ1-2	TRBV11-1	TRBD1	NA	TGTGCCAGCAGCCAGCAACAGACAGGGAACTATGGCTACACCTTC	CASSQQQTGNYGYTF
TRBJ2-5	TRBV6-5	TRBD2	NA	TGTGCCAGCCGGTTAGCGGGGAACCAAGAGACCCAGCACTTC	CASRLAGNQETQHF
TRBJ1-1	TRBV2	NA	many	TGTGCCAGCAGCAAGCTACCGGGCGAAGCTTTCTTT	CASSKLPGEAFF
TRBJ1-1	TRBV10-3	NA	few	TGTGCCAGCAGCCTGCCCCGTATGACTGAAGCTTTCTTT	CASSLPRMTEAFF
TRBJ2-7	TRBV7-6	TRBD1	many	TGTGCTAGCAGCTTGTACAGGGGAGCCGCCGAGCAGTACTTC	CASSLYRGAAEQYF
TRBJ1-2	TRBV29-1	NA	many	TGCAGCGTTGATTCAATGAGCCACTACACCTTC	CSVDSMSHYTF
TRBJ2-7	TRBV15	TRBD1	NA	TGTACCACCAGCAGCGGGACAGGGGGTTACTACGAGCAGTACTTC	CTTSSGTGGYYEQYF
TRBJ2-5	TRBV10-3	TRBD2	NA	TGTGCCAGCAGCCGCGGGGTAGCGGGGGCCCACGGGACCCAGTACTTC	CASSRGVAGAHGTQYF
TRBJ1-2	TRBV6-5	NA	few	TGTGCCAGCACCCGACAGACGTCTAACTATGGCTACACCTTC	CASTRQTSNYGYTF
TRBJ1-1	TRBV7-9	NA	many	TGTGCCAGCACCGTAAACCGGGACACTGAAGCTTTCTTT	CASTVNRDTEAFF
TRBJ1-1	TRBV2	NA	few	TGTGCCAGCAGTGAGTTGGGGCGGAACACTGAAGCTTTCTTT	CASSELGRNTEAFF
TRBJ2-7	TRBV9	NA	many	TGTGCCAGCAGCGTAGTGGACAATGGCTACGAGCAGTACTTC	CASSVVDNGYEQYF
TRBJ1-1	TRBV29-1	NA	NA	TGCAGCGTTGAAGAGAGCGGGACTCCCTGGGGTACTGAAGCTTTCTTT	CSVEESGTPWGTEAFF
TRBJ1-1	TRBV11-2	NA	few	TGTGCCAGCAGCTTAGTTCGGGGTCTCGCTGAAGCTTTCTTT	CASSLVRGLAEAFF
TRBJ1-1	TRBV7-6	TRBD1	NA	TGTGCCAGCAGCTTAGGGGCTCCGGGACAGGTGAACACTGAAGCTTTCTTT	CASSLGAPGQVNTEAFF
TRBJ2-6	TRBV7-9	TRBD1	NA	TGTGCCAGCAGTTCCCTTGACAGGGCTCTGTCTGGGGCCAACGTCCTGACTTTC	CASSSLDRALSGANVLTF
TRBJ2-6	TRBV12-3/TRBV12-4	NA	NA	TGTGCCAGCAGTTCCGGGGGTTTTACGGGGGCCAACGTCCTGACTTTC	CASSSGGFTGANVLTF
TRBJ1-1	TRBV10-2	TRBD1	NA	TGCGCCAGCAGCTCGACCTACCAGGGGGAAAGCGAGGACACTGAAGCTTTCTTT	CASSSTYQGESEDTEAFF
TRBJ2-7	TRBV5-4	NA	few	TGTGCCAGCAGCTTTACTTCGCACTCCTACGAGCAGTACTTC	CASSFTSHSYEQYF
TRBJ1-4	TRBV7-9	NA	NA	TGTGCCAGCAGCTTAGCGGGTAGCGGGGGGGAAAAACTGTTTTTT	CASSLAGSGGEKLFF
TRBJ1-2	TRBV10-3	TRBD1	NA	TGTGCCAGCAGGGCACACACAGGGGATGGCTACACCTTC	CASRAHTGDGYTF
TRBJ1-2	TRBV9	TRBD1	many	TGTGCCAGCAGCGTAGCTACAGGGGAGGGTGGCTACACCTTC	CASSVATGEGGYTF
TRBJ1-1	TRBV13	TRBD1	many	TGTGCCAGCAGCCTAGGACAGGGTGGCAGGATGAACACTGAAGCTTTCTTT	CASSLGQGGRMNTEAFF
TRBJ2-5	TRBV4-1	TRBD1	few	TGCGCCAGCAGCCAAGTTTTAACAGGGGGCACGGAGACCCAGTACTTC	CASSQVLTGGTETQYF
TRBJ2-2	TRBV19	TRBD2	NA	TGTGCCAGTAGTTCCCGCAGCGGGAGGGGGGAAACCGGGGAGCTGTTTTTT	CASSSRSGRGETGELFF
TRBJ2-7	TRBV19	NA	NA	TGTGCCAGTAGTCCGACAGTATCCTCCTACGAGCAGTACTTC	CASSPTVSSYEQYF
TRBJ1-4	TRBV11-1	NA	NA	TGCGCCAGCAGCGAGACAGGCAGCGATAATGAAAAACTGTTTTTT	CASSETGSDNEKLFF
TRBJ2-7	TRBV20-1	TRBD1	NA	TGCAGTGCTAGGGACAGGGTGAACTCCTACGAGCAGTACTTC	CSARDRVNSYEQYF
TRBJ2-2	TRBV7-2	TRBD2	few	TGTGCCAGCAGCCCCCAGGCTAGCGGGGCCTCCGGGGAGCTGTTTTTT	CASSPQASGASGELFF
TRBJ1-5	TRBV12-3/TRBV12-4	NA	NA	TGTGCCAGCAGTTTTCGAGTCAATCAGCCCCAGCATTTT	CASSFRVNQPQHF